What follows describes a single T cell receptor (beta chain). The table came from immunoSEQ multiplex PCR; TCRdb's copy has only in-frame clones and leaves some out. The table has approximately 140,000 clones, approximately 88% seen once. The entry originates in a study of blood T cell repertoires in COVID-19. The receptor's source is a man between 65 and 85 years old with acute or convalescent COVID-19. The sequencing input was peripheral blood.

CDR3 in amino acids: CASSSAGTPREQYF. The CDR3 DNA reads TGTGCCAGCAGCTCAGCAGGTACGCCCAGGGAGCAGTACTTC. This chain links TRBV7-2 with TRBJ2-7; D call uncertain. V dropped 4 bases and J dropped 7 bases, with 17 bases sitting between them. Per germline, CDR1 SGHTA and CDR2 FQGNSA. This CDR3 is 14 amino acids long. The entire variable domain, with the rest obtained from reference TRBV7-2 and TRBJ2-7, is as follows: GAGVSQSPSNKVTEKGKDVELRCDPISGHTALYWYRQSLGQGLEFLIYFQGNSAPDKSGLPSDRFSAERTGGSVSTLTIQRTQQEDSAVYLCASSSAGTPREQYFGPGTRLTVT.